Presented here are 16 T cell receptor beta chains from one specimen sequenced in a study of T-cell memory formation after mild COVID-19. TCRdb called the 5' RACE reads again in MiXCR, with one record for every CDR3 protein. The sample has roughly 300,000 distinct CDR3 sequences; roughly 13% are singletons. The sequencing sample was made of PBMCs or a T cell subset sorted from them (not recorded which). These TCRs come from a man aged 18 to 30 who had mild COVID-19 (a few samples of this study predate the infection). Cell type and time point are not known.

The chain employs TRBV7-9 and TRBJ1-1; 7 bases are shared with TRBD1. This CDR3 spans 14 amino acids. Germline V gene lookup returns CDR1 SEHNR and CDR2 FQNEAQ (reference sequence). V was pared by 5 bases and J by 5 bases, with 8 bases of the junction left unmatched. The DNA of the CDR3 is TGTGCCAGCAGCCCGTATACAGGGGAGACTGAAGCTTTCTTT. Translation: CASSPYTGETEAFF.

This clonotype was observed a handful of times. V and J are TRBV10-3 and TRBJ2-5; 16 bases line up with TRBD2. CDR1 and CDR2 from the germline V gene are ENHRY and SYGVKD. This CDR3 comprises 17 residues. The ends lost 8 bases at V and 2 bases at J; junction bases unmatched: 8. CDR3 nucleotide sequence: TGTGCCATCGGGAGAACGGGACTAGCGGGGGGGCAAGAGACCCAGTACTTC. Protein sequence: CAIGRTGLAGGQETQYF.

The CDR3 coding sequence is TGTGCCACCAGTGACTCGCCCTCAGGGCATGGCTACACCTTC. Translating it yields CATSDSPSGHGYTF. The chain uses TRBV24-1 and TRBJ1-2; D is possibly TRBD1 (5 bases). V was trimmed by 4 bases and J by 6 bases, leaving 14 bases between them. The germline V gene encodes CDR1 KGHDR and CDR2 SFDVKD. The CDR3 consists of 14 residues.

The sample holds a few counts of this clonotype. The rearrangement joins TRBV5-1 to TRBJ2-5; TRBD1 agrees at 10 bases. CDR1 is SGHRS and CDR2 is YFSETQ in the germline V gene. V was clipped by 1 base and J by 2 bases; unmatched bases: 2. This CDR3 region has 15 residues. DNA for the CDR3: TGCGCCAGCAGCTTGTGGACAGGGGGACAAGAGACCCAGTACTTC. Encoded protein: CASSLWTGGQETQYF.

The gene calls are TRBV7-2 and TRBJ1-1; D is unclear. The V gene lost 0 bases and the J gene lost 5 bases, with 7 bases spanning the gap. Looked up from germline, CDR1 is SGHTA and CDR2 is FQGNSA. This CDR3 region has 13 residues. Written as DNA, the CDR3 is TGTGCCAGCAGCTTAGCGTCCGGGACTGAAGCTTTCTTT. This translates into CASSLASGTEAFF.

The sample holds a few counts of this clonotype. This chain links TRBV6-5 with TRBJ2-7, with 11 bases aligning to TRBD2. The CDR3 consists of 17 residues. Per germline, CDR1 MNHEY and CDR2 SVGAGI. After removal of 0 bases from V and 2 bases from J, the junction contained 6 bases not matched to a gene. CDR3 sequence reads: CASSYSSGLAGAYEQYF. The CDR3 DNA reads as TGTGCCAGCAGTTACTCCTCAGGACTAGCGGGCGCCTACGAGCAGTACTTC.

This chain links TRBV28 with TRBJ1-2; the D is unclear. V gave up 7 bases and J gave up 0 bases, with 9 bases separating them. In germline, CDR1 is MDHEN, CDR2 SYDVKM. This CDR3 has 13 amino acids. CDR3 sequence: CASTEYSNYGYTF. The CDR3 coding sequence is TGTGCCAGCACCGAATATTCTAACTATGGCTACACCTTC.

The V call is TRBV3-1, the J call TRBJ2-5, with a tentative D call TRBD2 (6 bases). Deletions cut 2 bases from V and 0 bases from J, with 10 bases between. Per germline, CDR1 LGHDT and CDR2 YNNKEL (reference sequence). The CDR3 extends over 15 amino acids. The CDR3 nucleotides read TGTGCCAGCAGCCAAATAGCGGCGTACCAAGAGACCCAGTACTTC. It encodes CASSQIAAYQETQYF.

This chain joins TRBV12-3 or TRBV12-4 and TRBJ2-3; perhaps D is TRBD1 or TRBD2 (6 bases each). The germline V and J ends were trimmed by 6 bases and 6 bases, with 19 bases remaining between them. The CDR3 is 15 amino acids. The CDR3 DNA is TGTGCCAGCAGCCCCCTTCCGGGGGCGCGTGATACGCAGTATTTT. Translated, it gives CASSPLPGARDTQYF.

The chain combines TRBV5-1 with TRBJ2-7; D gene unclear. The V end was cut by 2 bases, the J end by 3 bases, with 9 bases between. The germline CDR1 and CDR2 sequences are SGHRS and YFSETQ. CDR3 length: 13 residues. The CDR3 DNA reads TGCGCCAGCAGCTTCGCCTCTTTCTACGAGCAGTACTTC. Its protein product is CASSFASFYEQYF.

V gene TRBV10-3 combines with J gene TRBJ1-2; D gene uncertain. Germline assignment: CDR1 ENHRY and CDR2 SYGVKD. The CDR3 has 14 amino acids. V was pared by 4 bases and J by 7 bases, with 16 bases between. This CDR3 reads CAISAPGGVIGYTF. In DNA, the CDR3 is TGTGCCATCAGTGCCCCTGGAGGTGTGATTGGCTACACCTTC.

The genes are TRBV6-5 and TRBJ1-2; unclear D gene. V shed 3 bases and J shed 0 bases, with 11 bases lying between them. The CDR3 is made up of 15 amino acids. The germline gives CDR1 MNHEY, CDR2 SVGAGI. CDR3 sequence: CASSYFGGPNYGYTF. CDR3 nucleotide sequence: TGTGCCAGCAGTTATTTCGGCGGACCTAACTATGGCTACACCTTC.

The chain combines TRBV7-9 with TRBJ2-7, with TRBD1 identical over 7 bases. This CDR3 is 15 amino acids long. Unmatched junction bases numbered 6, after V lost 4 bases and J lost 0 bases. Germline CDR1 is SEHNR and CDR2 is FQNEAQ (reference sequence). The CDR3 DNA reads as TGTGCCAGCAGCTCGGGGACAGAGAGCTCCTACGAGCAGTACTTC. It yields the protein CASSSGTESSYEQYF.

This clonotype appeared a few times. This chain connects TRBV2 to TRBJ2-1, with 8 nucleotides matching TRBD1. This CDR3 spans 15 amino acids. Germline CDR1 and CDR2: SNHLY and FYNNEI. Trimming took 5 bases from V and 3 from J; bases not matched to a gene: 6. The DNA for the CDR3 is TGTGCCAGCAGTCCGACAGGGGCCAACTACAATGAGCAGTTCTTC. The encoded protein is CASSPTGANYNEQFF.

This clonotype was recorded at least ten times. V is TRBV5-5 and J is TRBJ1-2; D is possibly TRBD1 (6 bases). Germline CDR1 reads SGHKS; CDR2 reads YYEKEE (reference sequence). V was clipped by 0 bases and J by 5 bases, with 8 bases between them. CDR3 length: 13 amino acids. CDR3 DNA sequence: TGTGCCAGCAGCTTGGTGGACAGATATGGCTACACCTTC. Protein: CASSLVDRYGYTF.

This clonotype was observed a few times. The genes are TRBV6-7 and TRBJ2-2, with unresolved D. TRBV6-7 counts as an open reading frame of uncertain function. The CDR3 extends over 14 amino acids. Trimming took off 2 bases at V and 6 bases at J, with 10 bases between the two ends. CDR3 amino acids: CASSYPARPGELFF. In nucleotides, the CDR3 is TGTGCCAGCAGTTACCCAGCCAGGCCCGGGGAGCTGTTTTTT.